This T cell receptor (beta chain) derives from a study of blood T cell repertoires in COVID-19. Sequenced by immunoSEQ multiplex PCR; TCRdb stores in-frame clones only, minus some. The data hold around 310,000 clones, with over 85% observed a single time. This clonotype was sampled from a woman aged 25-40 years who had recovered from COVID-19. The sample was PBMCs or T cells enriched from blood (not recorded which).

CDR3 nucleotides: TGTGCCAGCTCACCAGAAACAGGGGGCAACTATGGCTACACCTTC. This encodes CASSPETGGNYGYTF. V gene TRBV18 combines with J gene TRBJ1-2, with 9 bases that match TRBD1. CDR1 KGHSH and CDR2 LQKENI come from the germline V gene. The CDR3 covers 15 residues. Trimming removed 2 bases from V and 2 bases from J; junction bases left unmatched: 3. The full variable domain, completed using reference TRBV18 and TRBJ1-2, is NAGVMQNPRHLVRRRGQEARLRCSPMKGHSHVYWYRQLPEEGLKFMVYLQKENIIDESGMPKERFSAEFPKEGPSILRIQQVVRGDSAAYFCASSPETGGNYGYTFGSGTRLTVV.